The 21 T cell receptor beta chains reported below all come from one sample, sequenced in a study of blood T cell repertoires in COVID-19. Profiled with immunoSEQ multiplex PCR; TCRdb holds only in-frame clones, not every one. The sample shows some 180,000 clones, about 85% of them seen only once. The sample consisted of PBMCs or T cells enriched from blood (not recorded which). These receptor sequences come from a man aged 40-50 years who had recovered from COVID-19.

This sequence joins TRBV6-5 and TRBJ1-1; D may be TRBD1 (5 bases). Germline V gives CDR1 MNHEY, CDR2 SVGAGI. V was shortened by 7 bases and J by 5 bases, with 17 bases between the two germline ends. The CDR3 contains 14 residues. The CDR3 nucleotides read TGTGCCAGCACTCTCTCGGGGGGTGTAACTGAAGCTTTCTTT. Amino acid sequence: CASTLSGGVTEAFF.

This clone has a single count. The V gene is TRBV9, the J gene TRBJ1-4; 9 nucleotides agree with TRBD1. CDR3 length equals 14 residues. Unmatched junction bases numbered 3, after V lost 7 bases and J lost 2 bases. CDR1 and CDR2 (germline): SGDLS, YYNGEE. The CDR3 spells CASGGTGTNEKLFF. The CDR3 bases are TGTGCCAGCGGGGGGACAGGGACTAATGAAAAACTGTTTTTT.

V and J are TRBV9 and TRBJ1-4; TRBD1 aligns across 7 bases. Germline V gene lookup returns CDR1 SGDLS and CDR2 YYNGEE. This CDR3 is 16 amino acids long. V gave up 0 bases and J gave up 4 bases; unmatched junction bases: 6. CDR3 coding DNA: TGTGCCAGCAGCGTAGGAGGGGACAGACGTAATGAAAAACTGTTTTTT. As protein: CASSVGGDRRNEKLFF.

The chain is built from TRBV28 and TRBJ2-7, with D possibly TRBD2 on 7 matching bases. With 4 bases removed from V and 4 bases from J, the gap between germline ends came to 14 bases. CDR1 and CDR2 (germline): MDHEN, SYDVKM. This CDR3 has 14 amino acids. CDR3 DNA: TGTGCCAGCAGTTCCCGGGGGGCTCCTTACGAGCAGTACTTC. Residues: CASSSRGAPYEQYF. The full variable domain, its missing parts supplied by reference TRBV28 and TRBJ2-7, is DVKVTQSSRYLVKRTGEKVFLECVQDMDHENMFWYRQDPGLGLRLIYFSYDVKMKEKGDIPEGYSVSREKKERFSLILESASTNQTSMYLCASSSRGAPYEQYFGPGTRLTVT.

The chain recombines TRBV2 with TRBJ2-5; tentatively, D is TRBD1 (5 bases). The ends were cut back, 0 bases at V and 4 bases at J, with 9 bases in the middle. CDR1 SNHLY and CDR2 FYNNEI come from the germline V gene. The CDR3 covers 14 residues. CDR3 in amino acids: CASSEARVIETQYF. The CDR3 bases are TGTGCCAGCAGTGAAGCCAGGGTAATAGAGACCCAGTACTTC.

The V call is TRBV6-5, the J call TRBJ1-2, with D perhaps matching TRBD1 (6 bases). The CDR3 extends over 13 amino acids. Trimming removed 5 bases at V and 2 bases at J, with 9 bases between. Per the germline V gene, CDR1 is MNHEY and CDR2 is SVGAGI. The CDR3 region is CASSPQGNYGYTF. The CDR3 coding sequence is TGTGCCAGCAGTCCCCAGGGGAACTATGGCTACACCTTC.

The gene calls are TRBV6-4 and TRBJ2-7, with 12 bases fitting TRBD2. The CDR3 sequence is 15 residues long. Germline lookup yields CDR1 MRHNA and CDR2 SNTAGT. The junction had 5 bases not matched to a gene; V was cut back by 5 bases and J by 3 bases. CDR3: CASSPTSGGIYEQYF. The CDR3, as DNA: TGTGCCAGCAGTCCCACTAGCGGGGGGATCTACGAGCAGTACTTC.

The gene calls are TRBV19 and TRBJ1-1; no clear D. Trimming removed 6 bases from V and 2 bases from J, with 7 bases in between. Germline V gene sequence: CDR1 LNHDA, CDR2 SQIVND (reference sequence). The CDR3 has 12 residues. DNA of the CDR3: TGTGCCAGTAGAACAGCTAACACTGAAGCTTTCTTT. It codes for CASRTANTEAFF.

This clone was seen a single time. The chain recombines TRBV9 with TRBJ2-3; TRBD2 aligns across 9 bases. J gave up 3 bases and V 2 bases, and 4 bases lay outside the gene matches. The CDR3 runs 15 residues. In germline, CDR1 is SGDLS, CDR2 YYNGEE. Here the CDR3 DNA reads TGTGCCAGCAGCGTCCAAAGCGGGGGGACAGATACGCAGTATTTT. Translating it yields CASSVQSGGTDTQYF.

CDR3 in amino acids: CASTAGHNQPQHF. The CDR3 DNA is TGTGCCAGCACTGCAGGGCACAATCAGCCCCAGCATTTT. The chain has TRBV11-2 and TRBJ1-5; D possibly corresponds to TRBD1 (5 bases). V lost 7 bases, J lost 3 bases, and 10 bases lay in between. CDR3 length: 13 residues. The germline gives CDR1 SGHAT, CDR2 FQNNGV.

The chain recombines TRBV7-3 with TRBJ1-5; 11 nucleotides line up with TRBD1. With 4 bases clipped from V and 2 bases from J, the junction kept 13 bases outside the gene matches. Germline V gene data show CDR1 as SGHTA and CDR2 as FQGTGA. CDR3 length: 19 residues. The CDR3 DNA follows: TGTGCCAGCAGCTCCAAAATTGGACAGGGGGCCAAACGCAATCAGCCCCAGCATTTT. It yields the protein CASSSKIGQGAKRNQPQHF. Full variable domain (outside the CDR3, taken from reference TRBV7-3 and TRBJ1-5): GAGVSQTPSNKVTEKGKYVELRCDPISGHTALYWYRQSLGQGPEFLIYFQGTGAADDSGLPNDRFFAVRPEGSVSTLKIQRTERGDSAVYLCASSSKIGQGAKRNQPQHFGDGTRLSIL.

This clone was recorded once. The chain uses TRBV4-2 and TRBJ2-6; 8 bases fit TRBD1. Per germline, CDR1 LGHNA and CDR2 YNFKEQ. V lost 3 bases and J lost 0; bases outside the gene matches: 7. CDR3 length: 18 residues. The CDR3 nucleotides read TGTGCCAGCAGCCAGGACCCGGGACAGGTCTCTGGGGCCAACGTCCTGACTTTC. As protein: CASSQDPGQVSGANVLTF.

The rearrangement links TRBV24-1 to TRBJ1-2; D not resolved. Germline loops: CDR1 KGHDR, CDR2 SFDVKD. The CDR3 loop spans 14 amino acids. The V gene lost 1 base and the J gene lost 1 base, with 6 bases spanning the gap. The CDR3 nucleotides read TGTGCCACCAGTGATTTTACAGTTAACTATGGCTACACCTTC. Translated, it gives CATSDFTVNYGYTF.

The chain employs TRBV21-1 and TRBJ2-5; the DNA was not used to check the table's D call, TRBD2. TRBV21-1 is a recognized pseudogene. This CDR3 is built from 18 residues. CDR3 sequence (DNA): TGTGCCAGCAGCTTCGCACTAGCGGGGTTCCCGGAACAAGAGACCCAGTACTTC. It yields the protein CASSFALAGFPEQETQYF.

The chain is built from TRBV14 and TRBJ1-1, with a weak D call TRBD1 (6 bases). Trimming cost V 1 base and J 8 bases, with 17 bases left between them. The CDR3 runs 15 residues. Germline assignment: CDR1 SGHDN and CDR2 FVKESK. This chain's CDR3 is CASSQASRTGQEAFF. DNA of the CDR3: TGTGCCAGCAGCCAAGCCAGCCGAACAGGGCAAGAAGCTTTCTTT.

V usage is TRBV24-1 and J usage is TRBJ2-1, with D possibly being TRBD2 (5 bases). Trimming cost V 6 bases and J 0 bases, with 11 bases left between them. Germline CDR1 KGHDR, CDR2 SFDVKD. The CDR3 extends over 15 amino acids. Here the CDR3 reads CATSPSGSSYNEQFF. The CDR3 DNA follows: TGTGCCACCAGTCCCAGCGGTAGCTCCTACAATGAGCAGTTCTTC.

V and J are TRBV5-8 and TRBJ1-2; no reliable D call. The CDR3 loop spans 15 amino acids. V lost 3 bases, J lost 0 bases, and 12 bases lay in between. CDR1 is SGHTS, CDR2 YDEGEE, per germline. The CDR3 DNA reads as TGTGCCAGCAGCTCCGAGGGAGCCACTAACTATGGCTACACCTTC. As protein: CASSSEGATNYGYTF.

Here the CDR3 reads CASSLGQPNQPQHF. The CDR3, as DNA: TGTGCCAGCAGCTTGGGACAGCCAAATCAGCCCCAGCATTTT. The chain couples TRBV5-6 to TRBJ1-5; possibly TRBD1 for D (5 bases). CDR3 length: 14 residues. V was pared by 0 bases and J by 4 bases, with 8 bases between. CDR1 is SGHDT, CDR2 YYEEEE, per germline.

This clone was counted between two and nine times. The chain is built from TRBV10-3 and TRBJ1-3; D is undetermined. The CDR3 has 13 amino acids. From germline, CDR1 is ENHRY and CDR2 SYGVKD. The V end lost 6 bases, the J end lost 0 bases, and 6 bases lay between the germline ends. The CDR3 sequence: CAIRGVSGNTIYF. CDR3 nucleotides: TGTGCCATCAGAGGAGTCTCTGGAAACACCATATATTTT.

The chain has TRBV11-2 and TRBJ1-1; TRBD1 matches 7 bases. This CDR3 has 13 residues. Germline loops: CDR1 SGHAT, CDR2 FQNNGV. The ends lost 5 bases at V and 4 bases at J; junction bases unmatched: 4. CDR3 coding DNA: TGTGCCAGCAGCGTACAGGGGACCACTGAAGCTTTCTTT. Protein sequence: CASSVQGTTEAFF.

The J gene is TRBJ1-1, the V gene TRBV19; maybe TRBD1 (5 bases). This CDR3 is built from 13 residues. Deletions cut 7 bases from V and 6 bases from J, with 15 bases between. Germline CDR1 and CDR2: LNHDA and SQIVND (reference sequence). CDR3 coding DNA: TGTGCCAGTACGTCCGGGGGGAGCTCTGAAGCTTTCTTT. This sequence encodes CASTSGGSSEAFF.